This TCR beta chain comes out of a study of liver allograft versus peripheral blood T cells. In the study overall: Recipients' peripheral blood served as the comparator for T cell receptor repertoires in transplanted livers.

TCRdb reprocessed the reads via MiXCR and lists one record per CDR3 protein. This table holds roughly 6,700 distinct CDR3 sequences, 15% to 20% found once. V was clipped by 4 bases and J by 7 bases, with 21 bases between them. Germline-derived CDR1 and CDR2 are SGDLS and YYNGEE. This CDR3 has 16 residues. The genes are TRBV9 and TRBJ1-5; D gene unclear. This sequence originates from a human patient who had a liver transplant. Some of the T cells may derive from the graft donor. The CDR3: CASSPGGGRVVQPQHF. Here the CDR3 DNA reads TGTGCCAGCAGCCCGGGAGGAGGGCGTGTCGTGCAGCCCCAGCATTTT.